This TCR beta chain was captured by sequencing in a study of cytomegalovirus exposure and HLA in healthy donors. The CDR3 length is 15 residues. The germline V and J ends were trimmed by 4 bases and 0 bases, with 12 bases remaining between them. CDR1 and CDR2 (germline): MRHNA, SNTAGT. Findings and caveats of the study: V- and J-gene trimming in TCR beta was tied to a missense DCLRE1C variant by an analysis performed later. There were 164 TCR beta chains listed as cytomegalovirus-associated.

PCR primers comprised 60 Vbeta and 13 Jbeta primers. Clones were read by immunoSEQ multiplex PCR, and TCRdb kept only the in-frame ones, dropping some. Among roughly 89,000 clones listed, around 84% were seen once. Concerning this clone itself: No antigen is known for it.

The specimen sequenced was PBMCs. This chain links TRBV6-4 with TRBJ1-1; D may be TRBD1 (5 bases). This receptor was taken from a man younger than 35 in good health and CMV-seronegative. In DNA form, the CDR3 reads TGTGCCAGCAGTGCTTTTGGGGGGTTGAACACTGAAGCTTTCTTT. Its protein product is CASSAFGGLNTEAFF.